The source of this T cell receptor (beta chain) is a study of shared clonotypes between healthy human individuals. The study's findings and limits: For sorted subsets, rarefaction showed incomplete sequencing despite large depth.

Selected positively for CCR7 and CD45RO-negative, naive CD8 cells excluded terminally differentiated effector memory CD45RA+ cells. Notes on this clone: Its antigen is unknown.

The germline V gene encodes CDR1 KGHSY and CDR2 FQNENV. Trimming removed 6 bases from V and 6 bases from J; junction bases left unmatched: 8. CDR3 size: 15 residues. On sorted subsets, replicate PCRs used 200 to 250 ng DNA, or roughly 30,000 T cell genomes. TCRdb's table, derived via immunoSEQ multiplex PCR, lists solely in-frame clones and lacks some. The table records around 2.1 million clones, approximately 94% of them present only once. The TCR comes from a man aged 18 to 30 in good health. Some clones in this sample may be carry-over from other donors' samples. The rearrangement links TRBV16 to TRBJ2-7, with 13 bases that match TRBD2. What was sequenced was naive CD8+ T cells from PBMCs. CDR3 sequence (DNA): TGTGCCAGCAGACTAGCGGGAGGGCCTATCGGCGAGCAGTACTTC. It encodes CASRLAGGPIGEQYF.